These T cell receptor beta chains were read from a single sample in a study of T-cell memory formation after mild COVID-19. Via MiXCR, TCRdb re-called the 5' RACE reads, giving one row per CDR3 protein. The repertoire includes 140,000 or so distinct CDR3 sequences, about 19% of them detected once, and around 2% sits in the top ten. The sample comprised PBMCs or a T cell subset sorted from them (not recorded which). The receptors stem from an adult woman who had mild COVID-19 (a few samples of this study predate the infection). Cell type and time point are not known. The CDR3 runs from the conserved cysteine through the conserved F or W. D genes are given only for firm matches. Size is omitted from some rows. Given values are once, few, many or a class for expanded clones.

V gene	CDR3 length	clone size	J gene	D gene	CDR3 protein	CDR3 DNA
TRBV7-2	18	.	TRBJ1-2	.	CASSLEPPFQATNYGYTF	TGTGCCAGCAGCTTGGAGCCGCCTTTCCAGGCGACCAACTATGGCTACACCTTC
TRBV6-2/TRBV6-3	17	.	TRBJ2-7	.	CASSYSGQRKGRYEQYF	TGTGCCAGCAGTTACTCAGGCCAGCGGAAAGGCAGGTACGAGCAGTACTTC
TRBV11-1	15	few	TRBJ2-7	TRBD2	CASSWSGDRHYEQYF	TGTGCCAGCAGTTGGAGCGGGGACCGACACTACGAGCAGTACTTC
TRBV6-1	15	.	TRBJ2-1	.	CASPNTPSSYNEQFF	TGTGCCAGCCCTAACACACCGAGCTCCTACAATGAGCAGTTCTTC
TRBV11-1	15	.	TRBJ2-6	.	CASSHTKTGANVLTF	TGTGCCAGCAGTCATACAAAAACTGGGGCCAACGTCCTGACTTTC
TRBV29-1	11	many	TRBJ2-1	.	CSAGDYNEQFF	TGCAGCGCCGGGGACTACAATGAGCAGTTCTTC
TRBV7-6	19	many	TRBJ2-1	.	CASSLDRLEGGDSYNEQFF	TGTGCCAGCAGCTTAGATCGATTAGAGGGAGGTGACTCCTACAATGAGCAGTTCTTC
TRBV20-1	12	.	TRBJ2-1	.	CSARNPSVEQFF	TGCAGTGCTCGAAACCCTAGCGTTGAGCAGTTCTTC
TRBV7-8	16	few	TRBJ2-5	TRBD2	CASSLAELARLETQYF	TGTGCCAGCAGCTTAGCTGAACTAGCGCGGTTGGAGACCCAGTACTTC
TRBV14	12	.	TRBJ2-1	.	CASSQLRSTQFF	TGTGCCAGCAGCCAGCTTCGAAGTACGCAGTTCTTC
TRBV5-1	15	few	TRBJ2-5	TRBD2	CASSFLAGGQETQYF	TGCGCCAGCAGCTTCCTAGCGGGAGGGCAGGAGACCCAGTACTTC
TRBV4-1	14	few	TRBJ1-1	.	CASSPRYTNTEAFF	TGCGCCAGCAGCCCTCGCTATACGAACACTGAAGCTTTCTTT
TRBV5-1	15	medium-sized	TRBJ2-1	TRBD2	CASSFGAGLYNEQFF	TGCGCCAGCAGCTTTGGAGCGGGACTATACAATGAGCAGTTCTTC
TRBV21-1	16	.	TRBJ2-1	.	CASSRTRDRDLNEQFF	TGTGCCAGCAGCAGAACTCGGGACAGGGATTTGAATGAGCAGTTCTTC
TRBV12-3/TRBV12-4	12	.	TRBJ2-7	.	CASSFDAYEQYF	TGTGCCAGCAGTTTTGATGCCTACGAGCAGTACTTC
TRBV7-2	16	.	TRBJ2-5	.	CASSLRPGAPQETQYF	TGTGCCAGCAGCTTAAGACCAGGGGCCCCCCAAGAGACCCAGTACTTC
TRBV30	15	.	TRBJ2-3	TRBD2	CAWSVAGGTTDTQYF	TGTGCCTGGAGTGTAGCGGGAGGGACCACAGATACGCAGTATTTT
TRBV7-9	16	.	TRBJ2-5	.	CASRPNTGRVGETQYF	TGTGCCAGCAGACCTAATACAGGGAGGGTTGGTGAGACCCAGTACTTC
TRBV12-3/TRBV12-4	14	.	TRBJ1-5	TRBD1	CASRQGYSNQPQHF	TGTGCCAGCAGACAGGGGTATAGCAATCAGCCCCAGCATTTT
TRBV12-3/TRBV12-4	15	many	TRBJ2-7	TRBD1	CASSYVGTGAYEQYF	TGTGCCAGCAGTTACGTCGGGACAGGGGCCTACGAGCAGTACTTC
TRBV5-8	16	.	TRBJ2-1	.	CASSPLMDDADNEQFF	TGTGCCAGCAGCCCGCTTATGGATGATGCTGACAATGAGCAGTTCTTC
TRBV7-8	14	few	TRBJ1-1	TRBD1	CASSSGGWNTEAFF	TGTGCCAGCAGCTCAGGGGGATGGAACACTGAAGCTTTCTTT
TRBV3-1	13	.	TRBJ1-2	.	CASSPDSGYGYTF	TGTGCCAGCAGCCCCGACAGTGGCTATGGCTACACCTTC